One and the same sample provided the 28 T cell receptor beta chains below, sequenced in a study of control samples from healthy donors and cancer patients. Sequencing used immunoSEQ multiplex PCR; TCRdb keeps in-frame clones, though not all of them. The data hold over 90,000 clones, with roughly nine tenths observed a single time. Sequenced input: blood. All receptors derive from a woman between 18 and 29 years old in good health.

The chain combines TRBV15 with TRBJ2-4; D is perhaps TRBD1 or TRBD2 (5 bases each). The CDR3 extends over 18 amino acids. V gave up 0 bases and J gave up 0 bases, with 15 bases separating them. The V gene's germline CDR1 is LNHNV and CDR2 YYDKDF (reference sequence). The CDR3, as DNA: TGTGCCACCAGCAGAGATAGGACCGGGGCTGGAGCCAAAAACATTCAGTACTTC. Its protein product is CATSRDRTGAGAKNIQYF.

This chain links TRBV2 with TRBJ1-2; no clear D gene. Trimming left V 2 bases short and J 6 bases short, with 19 bases between. The CDR3 is 16 amino acids. Germline CDR1 reads SNHLY; CDR2 reads FYNNEI. CDR3 residues: CASSEREVGRRHGYTF. The CDR3 bases are TGTGCCAGCAGTGAAAGGGAGGTCGGGAGGAGACATGGCTACACCTTC.

The sample holds one count of this clone. The chain has TRBV7-8 and TRBJ2-5; 10 bases are shared with TRBD2. The germline V gene has CDR1 SGHVS and CDR2 FQNEAQ. The V gene end was trimmed by 5 bases and the J gene end by 3 bases; junction bases not matched to a gene: 6. This CDR3 contains 15 residues. CDR3 sequence (DNA): TGTGCCAGCAGCCCTAGTGGACTAGCGGAAGAGACCCAGTACTTC. As protein: CASSPSGLAEETQYF.

CDR3 in DNA: TGCGCCAGCAGAGCGGGACGGAGCACAGATACGCAGTATTTT. Translation: CASRAGRSTDTQYF. J is TRBJ2-3 and V is TRBV5-1, with 7 nucleotides matching TRBD2. The germline gives CDR1 SGHRS, CDR2 YFSETQ. The CDR3 length is 14 residues. V lost 5 bases to trimming and J lost 0 bases; unmatched junction nucleotides: 3.

The chain links TRBV19 to TRBJ2-2; D unclear. This CDR3 region has 15 residues. Germline V CDR1 and CDR2: LNHDA, SQIVND (reference sequence). Trimming took off 7 bases at V and 7 bases at J, with 19 bases between the two ends. The CDR3 here is CASNTRRGKGGELFF. CDR3 bases: TGTGCCAGTAATACTCGCCGAGGAAAAGGCGGGGAGCTGTTTTTT.

The chain combines TRBV29-1 with TRBJ2-3; 7 nucleotides agree with TRBD2. Germline CDR1 reads SQVTM; CDR2 reads ANQGSEA. The CDR3 contains 16 residues. With V trimmed by 7 bases and J by 0 bases, 13 bases remained unmatched. The CDR3 loop is CSAAGTTHASTDTQYF. As DNA, the CDR3 is TGCAGCGCAGCCGGGACTACCCACGCGAGCACAGATACGCAGTATTTT.

J is TRBJ1-2 and V is TRBV15; D not resolved. The CDR3 covers 13 residues. V lost 1 base to trimming and J lost 4 bases, with 7 bases between them. Germline V gene data show CDR1 as LNHNV and CDR2 as YYDKDF (reference sequence). The CDR3 here is CATSRAEGYGYTF. In nucleotides, the CDR3 is TGTGCCACCAGCAGAGCGGAGGGCTATGGCTACACCTTC.

The chain couples TRBV2 to TRBJ2-7; D is perhaps TRBD1 (5 bases). The CDR3 totals 13 residues. Germline loops: CDR1 SNHLY, CDR2 FYNNEI. V dropped 4 bases and J dropped 2 bases, with 9 bases sitting between them. In nucleotides, the CDR3 is TGTGCCAGCAGTGTAGCAGGGCCCTACGAGCAGTACTTC. Protein sequence: CASSVAGPYEQYF.

The chain combines TRBV9 with TRBJ2-1; the D gene is possibly TRBD2 (6 bases). The germline gives CDR1 SGDLS, CDR2 YYNGEE. The CDR3 has 15 residues. Trimming pared 0 bases from V and 6 bases from J, leaving 13 bases between. In DNA, the CDR3 is TGTGCCAGCAGCGTAGCTGGGGGGTTTAGCAATGAGCAGTTCTTC. Translation: CASSVAGGFSNEQFF.

The chain couples TRBV6-6 to TRBJ2-5, with 10 positions matching TRBD2. Germline V gene data show CDR1 as MNHNY and CDR2 as SVGAGI (reference sequence). V was clipped by 0 bases and J by 10 bases; unmatched bases: 2. The CDR3 is 13 amino acids. CDR3 in amino acids: CASSYSSGRDQYF. The CDR3, as DNA: TGTGCCAGCAGTTACTCGAGCGGGAGGGACCAGTACTTC.

The CDR3 here is CASSPDSGANVLTF. CDR3 DNA: TGTGCCAGCAGTCCGGACTCTGGGGCCAACGTCCTGACTTTC. This chain uses TRBV6-2 or TRBV6-3 with TRBJ2-6; D is undetermined. This CDR3 contains 14 residues. CDR1 MNHEY and CDR2 SVGEGT come from the germline V gene. Trimming took off 5 bases at V and 0 bases at J, with 5 bases between the two ends.

This clone was seen once. CDR3: CASSQHSNQPQHF. Here the CDR3 DNA reads TGTGCCAGCAGTCAACATAGCAATCAGCCCCAGCATTTT. The V gene is TRBV6-2 or TRBV6-3, the J gene TRBJ1-5, with D uncertain. V lost 5 bases, J lost 0 bases, and 5 bases lay in between. Looked up from germline, CDR1 is MNHEY and CDR2 is SVGEGT. This CDR3 has 13 amino acids.

The chain combines TRBV11-3 with TRBJ2-1, with TRBD2 identical over 7 bases. CDR3 size: 13 residues. CDR1 is SGHNT, CDR2 YENEEA, per germline. V dropped 5 bases and J dropped 7; count of bases not matched to a gene: 5. CDR3 bases: TGTGCCAGCAGCCCGGGGGGAGCTAATGAGCAGTTCTTC. Translated: CASSPGGANEQFF.

This chain uses TRBV19 with TRBJ1-2; D call uncertain. The germline CDR1 and CDR2 sequences are LNHDA and SQIVND (reference sequence). V was trimmed by 3 bases and J by 4 bases, leaving 21 bases between them. The length of the CDR3 is 17 residues. The CDR3: CASSMSGSGYRGYGYTF. CDR3 nucleotide sequence: TGTGCCAGTAGTATGAGTGGGAGTGGGTACAGAGGCTATGGCTACACCTTC.

This rearrangement joins TRBV5-4 to TRBJ1-3; TRBD1 matches 8 bases. The CDR3 spans 15 residues. V shed 4 bases and J 2 bases; nucleotides not matched to a gene: 5. CDR1 is SGHNT and CDR2 is YYREEE in the germline V gene (reference sequence). CDR3 bases: TGTGCCAGCAGCAGGCGGACAGGGCCTGGAAACACCATATATTTT. Protein: CASSRRTGPGNTIYF.

This clone qualifies as medium-sized. V and J are TRBV4-1 and TRBJ1-5; D unclear. The CDR3 extends over 16 amino acids. From germline, CDR1 is MGHRA and CDR2 YSYEKL. With 1 base removed from V and 0 bases from J, the gap between germline ends came to 10 bases. The CDR3 reads CASSQVVQSSNQPQHF. CDR3 sequence (DNA): TGCGCCAGCAGCCAAGTCGTCCAGAGTAGCAATCAGCCCCAGCATTTT.

The chain links TRBV3-1 (or the pseudogene TRBV3-2) to TRBJ2-5; 10 positions match TRBD2. Germline V gene data show CDR1 as LGHDT and CDR2 as YNNKEL (reference sequence). This CDR3 region has 15 residues. V lost 2 bases and J lost 4; bases outside the gene matches: 4. CDR3 protein: CASSQLAGAPETQYF. The CDR3 DNA follows: TGTGCCAGCAGCCAACTAGCGGGGGCCCCAGAGACCCAGTACTTC.

The chain has TRBV27 and TRBJ1-2; 10 bases map to TRBD1. This CDR3 region has 18 residues. Per the germline V gene, CDR1 is MNHEY and CDR2 is SMNVEV (reference sequence). With 5 bases clipped from V and 1 base from J, the junction kept 13 bases outside the gene matches. The CDR3 protein is CASSLTGGTPSYNYGYTF. The CDR3 DNA is TGTGCCAGCAGTCTGACAGGGGGCACCCCTAGTTATAACTATGGCTACACCTTC.

This clone was seen once. The V and J genes are TRBV4-3 and TRBJ2-3; 7 nucleotides match TRBD2. This CDR3 contains 15 residues. Germline assignment: CDR1 LGHNA and CDR2 YSLEER. After removal of 5 bases from V and 0 bases from J, the junction contained 5 bases not matched to a gene. The CDR3 bases are TGCGCCAGCAGCGAGGGGACTATAAGCACAGATACGCAGTATTTT. Encoded protein: CASSEGTISTDTQYF.

This sequence joins TRBV2 and TRBJ1-5; 8 bases are a match to TRBD1. In germline, CDR1 is SNHLY, CDR2 FYNNEI. The CDR3 contains 15 residues. V shed 5 bases, J shed 4 bases, and the junction held 7 bases outside the gene matches. Here the CDR3 DNA reads TGTGCCAGCAGTACCGACAGGGGAGGGAATCAGCCCCAGCATTTT. Protein product: CASSTDRGGNQPQHF.

V is TRBV18 and J is TRBJ2-1; 7 positions match TRBD2. Germline lookup yields CDR1 KGHSH and CDR2 LQKENI. J gave up 11 bases and V 1 base, and 5 bases lay outside the gene matches. This CDR3 spans 13 amino acids. The CDR3 DNA reads TGTGCCAGCTCACCACAATGGGAGGGACAGCAGTTCTTC. The encoded protein is CASSPQWEGQQFF.

The chain has TRBV5-3 and TRBJ2-7; weak D call: TRBD1 (7 bases). TRBV5-3 belongs to the ORF category, with a function that is uncertain. This CDR3 contains 14 residues. V was pared by 2 bases and J by 2 bases, with 11 bases between. The CDR3 reads CARSFGGGTYEQYF. DNA of the CDR3: TGTGCCAGAAGCTTCGGAGGGGGCACCTACGAGCAGTACTTC.

This chain links TRBV5-6 with TRBJ2-3; 7 bases line up with TRBD1. Germline lookup yields CDR1 SGHDT and CDR2 YYEEEE. Germline trimming cut 2 bases from V and 2 bases from J; bases unmatched to any gene: 2. The CDR3 is 14 amino acids. The CDR3, as DNA: TGTGCCAGCAGCTTTACAGGGGCCACAGATACGCAGTATTTT. Translated, it gives CASSFTGATDTQYF.

This chain connects TRBV7-2 to TRBJ2-1; TRBD2 matches at 13 bases. CDR3 length: 18 residues. Trimming cost V 1 base and J 0 bases; bases outside gene matches: 3. Germline CDR1 and CDR2: SGHTA and FQGNSA. CDR3 protein: CASSLEGLAGISYNEQFF. The CDR3 DNA follows: TGTGCCAGCAGCTTAGAGGGACTAGCGGGAATCTCCTACAATGAGCAGTTCTTC.

The chain joins TRBV7-2 to TRBJ1-2; 12 bases align to TRBD1. This CDR3 is 17 amino acids long. Germline CDR1 SGHTA, CDR2 FQGNSA. Trimming took 3 bases from V and 4 from J; bases not matched to a gene: 9. Written as DNA, the CDR3 is TGTGCCAGCAGCTTCCCCGGGACAGGGGGCGCGGGCTATGGCTACACCTTC. It translates to CASSFPGTGGAGYGYTF.

This chain connects TRBV6-6 to TRBJ2-3; D remains ambiguous. Between the trimmed V and J ends, which lost 4 bases and 7 bases, there was a span of 9 bases. CDR1 is MNHNY and CDR2 is SVGAGI in the germline V gene (reference sequence). CDR3 length equals 12 residues. CDR3: CASSSLTNTQYF. The CDR3 DNA sequence: TGTGCCAGCAGTTCCCTCACTAATACGCAGTATTTT.

V gene TRBV6-2 or TRBV6-3 combines with J gene TRBJ1-3; no firm D call. CDR1 and CDR2 from the germline V gene are MNHEY and SVGEGT. Trimming cost V 5 bases and J 4 bases, with 12 bases left between them. CDR3 length: 14 amino acids. The CDR3 bases are TGTGCCAGCAGTACTCGGAGTTACGGAAACACCATATATTTT. Its protein product is CASSTRSYGNTIYF.

The chain has TRBV7-8 and TRBJ1-5, with D unresolved. V lost 5 bases and J 0 bases, leaving 14 bases between the germline ends. This CDR3 contains 16 residues. Germline CDR1 SGHVS, CDR2 FQNEAQ. The CDR3 DNA follows: TGTGCCAGCAGCGCCACATATCTGTATAGCAATCAGCCCCAGCATTTT. This gives the protein CASSATYLYSNQPQHF.